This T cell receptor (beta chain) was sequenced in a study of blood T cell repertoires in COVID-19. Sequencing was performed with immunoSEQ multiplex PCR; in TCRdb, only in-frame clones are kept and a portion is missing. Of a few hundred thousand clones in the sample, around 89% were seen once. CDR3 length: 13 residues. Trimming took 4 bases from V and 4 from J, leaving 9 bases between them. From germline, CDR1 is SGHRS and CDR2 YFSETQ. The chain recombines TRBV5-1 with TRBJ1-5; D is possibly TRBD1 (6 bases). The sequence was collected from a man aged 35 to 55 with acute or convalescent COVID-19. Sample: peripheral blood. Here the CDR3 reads CASSPGENQPQHF. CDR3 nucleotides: TGCGCCAGCAGCCCAGGGGAAAATCAGCCCCAGCATTTT.